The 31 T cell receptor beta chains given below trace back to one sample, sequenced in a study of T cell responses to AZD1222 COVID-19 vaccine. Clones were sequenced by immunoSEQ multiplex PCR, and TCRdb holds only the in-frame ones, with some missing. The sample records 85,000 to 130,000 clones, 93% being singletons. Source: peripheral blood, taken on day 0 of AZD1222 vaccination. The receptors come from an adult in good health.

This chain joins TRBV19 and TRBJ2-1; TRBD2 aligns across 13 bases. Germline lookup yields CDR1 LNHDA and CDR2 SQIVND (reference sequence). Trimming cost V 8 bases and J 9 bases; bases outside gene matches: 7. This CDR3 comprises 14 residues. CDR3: CASAGLAGVVEQFF. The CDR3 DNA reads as TGTGCCAGTGCCGGACTAGCGGGAGTGGTTGAGCAGTTCTTC.

CDR3 nucleotides: TGTGCCACCGCGATGGGGGGGGCAGGGGGCGATGAAAAACTGTTTTTT. Translating it yields CATAMGGAGGDEKLFF. The chain has TRBV2 and TRBJ1-4, with TRBD1 matching 8 bases. The V and J ends lost 10 bases and 6 bases, in that order; junction bases with no gene match: 16. Germline values: CDR1 SNHLY, CDR2 FYNNEI. The CDR3 contains 16 residues.

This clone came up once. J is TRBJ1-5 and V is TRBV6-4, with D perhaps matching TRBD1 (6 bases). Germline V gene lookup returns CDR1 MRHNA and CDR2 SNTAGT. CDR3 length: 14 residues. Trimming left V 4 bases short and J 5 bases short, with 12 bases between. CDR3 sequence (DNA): TGTGCCAGCAGTGCTGTAGGGGGGGATCAGCCCCAGCATTTT. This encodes CASSAVGGDQPQHF.

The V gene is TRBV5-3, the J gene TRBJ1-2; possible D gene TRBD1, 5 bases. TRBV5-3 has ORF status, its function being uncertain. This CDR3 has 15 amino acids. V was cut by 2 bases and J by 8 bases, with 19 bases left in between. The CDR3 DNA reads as TGTGCCAGAAGCTTAATCCGGGACGGGGCCGGGGGCTACACCTTC. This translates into CARSLIRDGAGGYTF.

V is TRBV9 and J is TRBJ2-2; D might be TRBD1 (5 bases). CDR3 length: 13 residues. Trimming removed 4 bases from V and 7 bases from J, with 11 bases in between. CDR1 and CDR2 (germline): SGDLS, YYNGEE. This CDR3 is CASSSQGVGELFF. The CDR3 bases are TGTGCCAGCAGCTCCCAAGGGGTCGGGGAGCTGTTTTTT.

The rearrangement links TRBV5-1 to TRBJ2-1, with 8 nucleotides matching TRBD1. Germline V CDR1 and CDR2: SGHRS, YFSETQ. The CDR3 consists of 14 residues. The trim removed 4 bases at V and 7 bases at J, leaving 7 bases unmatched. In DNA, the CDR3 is TGCGCCAGCAGCCACGGGACAGGAGGGAATGAGCAGTTCTTC. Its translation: CASSHGTGGNEQFF.

As DNA, the CDR3 is TGTGCCAGCAGCCAAGAAGGGCTAAGGGGAGACGAGCAGTACTTC. This translates into CASSQEGLRGDEQYF. The chain joins TRBV4-2 to TRBJ2-7; tentatively, D is TRBD1 or TRBD2 (5 bases each). V was trimmed by 0 bases and J by 5 bases, leaving 14 bases between them. Germline loops: CDR1 LGHNA, CDR2 YNFKEQ. The CDR3 extends over 15 amino acids.

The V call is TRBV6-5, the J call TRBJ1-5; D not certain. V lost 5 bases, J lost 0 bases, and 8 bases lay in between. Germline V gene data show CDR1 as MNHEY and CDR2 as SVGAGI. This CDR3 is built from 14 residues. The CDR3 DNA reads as TGTGCCAGCAGTAGACACTATAGCAATCAGCCCCAGCATTTT. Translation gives CASSRHYSNQPQHF.

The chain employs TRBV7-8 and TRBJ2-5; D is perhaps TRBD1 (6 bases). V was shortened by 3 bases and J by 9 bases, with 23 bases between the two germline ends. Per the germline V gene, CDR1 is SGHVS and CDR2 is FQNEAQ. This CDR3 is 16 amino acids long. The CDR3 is CASSLYARDTRGAQYF. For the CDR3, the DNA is TGTGCCAGCAGCTTGTACGCGAGGGACACCCGAGGGGCCCAGTACTTC.

The CDR3 spells CATSRGEHGYTF. Here the CDR3 DNA reads TGTGCCACTTCACGCGGGGAGCATGGCTACACCTTC. The chain couples TRBV6-5 to TRBJ1-2; no clear D gene. Germline values: CDR1 MNHEY, CDR2 SVGAGI. The CDR3 covers 12 residues. The V end lost 10 bases, the J end lost 6 bases, and 15 bases lay between the germline ends.

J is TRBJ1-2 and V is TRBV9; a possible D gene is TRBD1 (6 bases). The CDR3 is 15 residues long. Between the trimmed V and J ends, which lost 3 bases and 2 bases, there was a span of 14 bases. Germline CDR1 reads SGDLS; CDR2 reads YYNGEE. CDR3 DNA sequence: TGTGCCAGCAGCGACCGGGACACCCCCAACTATGGCTACACCTTC. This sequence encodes CASSDRDTPNYGYTF.

CDR3 in amino acids: CAIKPRGPDNEQFF. The CDR3 DNA follows: TGTGCCATCAAACCAAGGGGTCCCGACAATGAGCAGTTCTTC. The chain employs TRBV10-3 and TRBJ2-1; weak D call: TRBD1 (5 bases). The germline V gene has CDR1 ENHRY and CDR2 SYGVKD. Between the trimmed V and J ends, which lost 7 bases and 5 bases, there was a span of 15 bases. The CDR3 is 14 amino acids.

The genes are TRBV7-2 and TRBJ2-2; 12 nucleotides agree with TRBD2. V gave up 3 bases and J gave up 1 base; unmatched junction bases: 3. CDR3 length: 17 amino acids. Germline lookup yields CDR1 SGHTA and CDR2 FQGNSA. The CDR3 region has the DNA TGTGCCAGCAGCTTCCGGACTAGCGGGGTGAACACCGGGGAGCTGTTTTTT. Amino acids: CASSFRTSGVNTGELFF.

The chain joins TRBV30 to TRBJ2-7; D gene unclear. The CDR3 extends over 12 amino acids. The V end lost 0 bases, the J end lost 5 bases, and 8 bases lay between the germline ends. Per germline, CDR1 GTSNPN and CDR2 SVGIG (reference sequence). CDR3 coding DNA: TGTGCCTGGAGTGTTTCAGCAGACGAGCAGTACTTC. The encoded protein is CAWSVSADEQYF. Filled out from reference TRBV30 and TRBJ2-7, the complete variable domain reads SQTIHQWPATLVQPVGSPLSLECTVEGTSNPNLYWYRQAAGRGLQLLFYSVGIGQISSEVPQNLSASRPQDRQFILSSKKLLLSDSGFYLCAWSVSADEQYFGPGTRLTVT.

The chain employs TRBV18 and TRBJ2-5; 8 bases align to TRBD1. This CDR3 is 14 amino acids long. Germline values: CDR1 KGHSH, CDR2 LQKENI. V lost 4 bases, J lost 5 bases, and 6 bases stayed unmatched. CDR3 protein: CASSQTGGKETQYF. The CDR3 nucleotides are TGTGCCAGCTCACAAACAGGGGGGAAGGAGACCCAGTACTTC.

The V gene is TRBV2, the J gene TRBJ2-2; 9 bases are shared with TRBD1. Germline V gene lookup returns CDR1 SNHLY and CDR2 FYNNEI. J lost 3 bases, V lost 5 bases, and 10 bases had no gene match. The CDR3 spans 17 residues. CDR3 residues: CASSQSTGQGYTGELFF. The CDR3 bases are TGTGCCAGCAGTCAATCGACGGGACAGGGTTACACCGGGGAGCTGTTTTTT.

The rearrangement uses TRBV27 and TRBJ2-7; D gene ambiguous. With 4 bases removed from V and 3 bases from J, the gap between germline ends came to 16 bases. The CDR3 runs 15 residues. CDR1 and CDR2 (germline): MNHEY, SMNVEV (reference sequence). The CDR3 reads CASSSSPDGYYEQYF. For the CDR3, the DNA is TGTGCCAGCAGTTCATCCCCGGACGGATACTACGAGCAGTACTTC.

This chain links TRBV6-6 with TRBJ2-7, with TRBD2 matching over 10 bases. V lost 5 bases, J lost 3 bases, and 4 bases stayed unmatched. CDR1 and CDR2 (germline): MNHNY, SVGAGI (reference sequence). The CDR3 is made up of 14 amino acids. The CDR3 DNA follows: TGTGCCAGCAGTCTAGCGGGAGCGGGCTACGAGCAGTACTTC. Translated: CASSLAGAGYEQYF.

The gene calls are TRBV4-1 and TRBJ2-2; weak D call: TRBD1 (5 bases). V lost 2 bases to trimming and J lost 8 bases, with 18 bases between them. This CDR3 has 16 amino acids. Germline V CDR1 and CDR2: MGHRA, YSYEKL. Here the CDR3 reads CASSQRESQGRGELFF. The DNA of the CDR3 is TGCGCCAGCAGCCAAAGAGAAAGTCAGGGAAGAGGGGAGCTGTTTTTT.

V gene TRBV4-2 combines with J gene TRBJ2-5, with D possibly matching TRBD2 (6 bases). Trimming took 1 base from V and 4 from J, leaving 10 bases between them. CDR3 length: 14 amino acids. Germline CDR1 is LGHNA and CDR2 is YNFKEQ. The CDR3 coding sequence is TGTGCCAGCAGCCAAGTTGGGGGGATAGAGACCCAGTACTTC. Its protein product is CASSQVGGIETQYF.

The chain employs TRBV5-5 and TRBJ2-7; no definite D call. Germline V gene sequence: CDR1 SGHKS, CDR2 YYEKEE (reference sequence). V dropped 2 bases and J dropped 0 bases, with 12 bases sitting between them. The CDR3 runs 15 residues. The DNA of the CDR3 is TGTGCCAGCAGCTTCAATCCCGGGCCCTCCTACGAGCAGTACTTC. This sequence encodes CASSFNPGPSYEQYF.

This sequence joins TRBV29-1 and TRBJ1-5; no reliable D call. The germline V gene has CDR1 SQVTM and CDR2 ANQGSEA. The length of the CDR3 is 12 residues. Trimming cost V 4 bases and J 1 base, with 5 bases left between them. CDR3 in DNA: TGCAGCGTTGCCGACAGCAATCAGCCCCAGCATTTT. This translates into CSVADSNQPQHF. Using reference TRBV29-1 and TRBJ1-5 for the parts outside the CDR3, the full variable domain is SAVISQKPSRDICQRGTSLTIQCQVDSQVTMMFWYRQQPGQSLTLIATANQGSEATYESGFVIDKFPISRPNLTFSTLTVSNMSPEDSSIYLCSVADSNQPQHFGDGTRLSIL.

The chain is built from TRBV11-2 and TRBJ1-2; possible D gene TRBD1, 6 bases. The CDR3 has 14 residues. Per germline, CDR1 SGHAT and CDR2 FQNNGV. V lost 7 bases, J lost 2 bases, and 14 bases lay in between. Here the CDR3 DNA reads TGTGCCAGCAACCCCAGGGGCGGGAACTATGGCTACACCTTC. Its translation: CASNPRGGNYGYTF.

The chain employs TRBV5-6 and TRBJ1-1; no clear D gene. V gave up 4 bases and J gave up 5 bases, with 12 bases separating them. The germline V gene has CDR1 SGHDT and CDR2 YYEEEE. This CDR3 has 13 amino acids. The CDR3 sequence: CASSVGRKTEAFF. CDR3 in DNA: TGTGCCAGCAGCGTAGGACGGAAGACTGAAGCTTTCTTT.

CDR3 nucleotide sequence: TGCGCCAGCAGCTTGTTAAGAGACACTGAAGCTTTCTTT. Residues: CASSLLRDTEAFF. V and J are TRBV5-1 and TRBJ1-1; D call uncertain. V was cut by 1 base and J by 3 bases, with 7 bases left in between. CDR1 and CDR2 from the germline V gene are SGHRS and YFSETQ. The CDR3 is 13 amino acids.

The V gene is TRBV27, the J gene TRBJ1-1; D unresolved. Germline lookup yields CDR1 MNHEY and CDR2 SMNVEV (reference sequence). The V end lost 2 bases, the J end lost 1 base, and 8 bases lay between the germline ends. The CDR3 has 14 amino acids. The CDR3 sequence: CASSLESPNTEAFF. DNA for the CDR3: TGTGCCAGCAGTTTAGAGAGTCCGAACACTGAAGCTTTCTTT.

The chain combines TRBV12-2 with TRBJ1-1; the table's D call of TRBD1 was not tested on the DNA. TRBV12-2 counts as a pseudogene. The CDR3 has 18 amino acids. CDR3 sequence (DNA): TGTGCAAGTCGCCTACGCGACAGGGGCGCTCGGGTGAACACTGAAGCTTTCTTT. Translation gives CASRLRDRGARVNTEAFF.

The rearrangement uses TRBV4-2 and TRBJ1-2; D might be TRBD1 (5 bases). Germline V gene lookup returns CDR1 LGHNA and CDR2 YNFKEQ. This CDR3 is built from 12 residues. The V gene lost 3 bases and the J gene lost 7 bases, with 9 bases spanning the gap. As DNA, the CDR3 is TGTGCCAGCAGCCATTGGGGGGTTGGCTACACCTTC. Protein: CASSHWGVGYTF.

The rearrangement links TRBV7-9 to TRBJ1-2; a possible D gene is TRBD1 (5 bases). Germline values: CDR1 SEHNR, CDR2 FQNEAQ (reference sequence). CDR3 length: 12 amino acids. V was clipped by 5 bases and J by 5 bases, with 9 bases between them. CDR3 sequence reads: CASSLDRYGYTF. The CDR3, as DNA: TGTGCCAGCAGCCTCGACAGATATGGCTACACCTTC. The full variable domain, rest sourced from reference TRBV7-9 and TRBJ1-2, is DTGVSQNPRHKITKRGQNVTFRCDPISEHNRLYWYRQTLGQGPEFLTYFQNEAQLEKSRLLSDRFSAERPKGSFSTLEIQRTEQGDSAMYLCASSLDRYGYTFGSGTRLTVV.

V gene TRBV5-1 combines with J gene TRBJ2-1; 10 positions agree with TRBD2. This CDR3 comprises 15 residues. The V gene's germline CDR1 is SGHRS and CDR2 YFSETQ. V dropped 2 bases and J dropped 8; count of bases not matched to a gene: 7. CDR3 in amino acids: CASSFLASGSYEQFF. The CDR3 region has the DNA TGCGCCAGCAGCTTCCTTGCTAGCGGGAGTTATGAGCAGTTCTTC.

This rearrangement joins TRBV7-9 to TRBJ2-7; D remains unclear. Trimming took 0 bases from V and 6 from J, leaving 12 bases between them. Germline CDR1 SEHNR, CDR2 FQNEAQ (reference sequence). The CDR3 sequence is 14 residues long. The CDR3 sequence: CASSLAGSFSEQYF. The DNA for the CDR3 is TGTGCCAGCAGCTTAGCGGGAAGCTTTTCCGAGCAGTACTTC.